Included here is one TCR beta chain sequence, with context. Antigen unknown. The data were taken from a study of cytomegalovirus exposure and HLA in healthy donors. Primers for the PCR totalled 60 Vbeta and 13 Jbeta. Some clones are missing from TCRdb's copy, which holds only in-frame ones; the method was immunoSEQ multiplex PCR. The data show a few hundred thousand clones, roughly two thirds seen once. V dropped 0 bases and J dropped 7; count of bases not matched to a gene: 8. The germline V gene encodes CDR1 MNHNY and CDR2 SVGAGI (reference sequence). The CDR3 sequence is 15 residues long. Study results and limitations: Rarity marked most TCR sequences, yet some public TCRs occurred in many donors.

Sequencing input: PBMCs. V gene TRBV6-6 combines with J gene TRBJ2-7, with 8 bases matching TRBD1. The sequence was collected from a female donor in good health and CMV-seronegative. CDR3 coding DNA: TGTGCCAGCAGTTACTCGTCGGACAGGGTAGTAGAGCAGTACTTC. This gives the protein CASSYSSDRVVEQYF.